This T cell receptor beta chain was observed in a study of CD8 T cells in Susac syndrome. The CDR3 length is 14 residues. The J segment lost 4 bases and the V segment lost 6 bases, leaving 5 bases of the junction unmatched. CDR1 MGHDK and CDR2 SYGVNS come from the germline V gene. RNA in amounts of about 0.5 to 1 ug was reverse transcribed with random hexamers. TCRdb reanalysed the immunoSEQ multiplex PCR reads using MiXCR and keeps one entry per CDR3 protein. The sample includes 150,000 or so distinct CDR3 sequences, 95% to 96% of them seen just once. The TCR sequence derives from a human donor with Susac syndrome. The chain combines TRBV25-1 with TRBJ2-2; 7 bases map to TRBD2. Sequenced material: CD4+ T cells from PBMCs. CDR3 loop: CASRGGDLTGELFF. The CDR3 nucleotides read TGTGCCAGCAGGGGAGGGGACCTCACCGGGGAGCTGTTTTTT.